These 2 T cell receptor beta chains share one sample of origin, sequenced in a study of T-cell reconstitution after alpha-beta-depleted transplantation in children. TCRbeta library construction was performed incorporating unique molecular identifiers. From the PCR reads, TCRdb called clonotypes with MiXCR, one entry per CDR3 protein. The sample holds about 210,000 distinct CDR3 sequences, around a sixth seen once. Specimen: PBMCs, mostly from graft donor cells, collected 360 days after TCRalphabeta/CD19-depleted stem cell transplant. All receptors come from a male patient between 2 and 10 years old who had a stem cell transplant for acute lymphoblastic leukemia, so the T cells may come from the graft donor.

V usage is TRBV9 and J usage is TRBJ2-1, with D perhaps matching TRBD2 (6 bases). CDR3 length: 18 residues. Germline lookup yields CDR1 SGDLS and CDR2 YYNGEE. V was pared by 0 bases and J by 0 bases, with 16 bases between. The CDR3 region has the DNA TGTGCCAGCAGCGTAGAGTTGGTGCGGGATCGCTCCTACAATGAGCAGTTCTTC. Protein sequence: CASSVELVRDRSYNEQFF.

The genes are TRBV7-8 and TRBJ2-5; 8 bases agree with TRBD1. The CDR3 runs 14 residues. After removal of 7 bases from V and 1 base from J, the junction contained 5 bases not matched to a gene. Germline lookup yields CDR1 SGHVS and CDR2 FQNEAQ. CDR3 sequence (DNA): TGTGCCAGCACCCTGGACAGGGTCCAAGAGACCCAGTACTTC. Translating gives CASTLDRVQETQYF.